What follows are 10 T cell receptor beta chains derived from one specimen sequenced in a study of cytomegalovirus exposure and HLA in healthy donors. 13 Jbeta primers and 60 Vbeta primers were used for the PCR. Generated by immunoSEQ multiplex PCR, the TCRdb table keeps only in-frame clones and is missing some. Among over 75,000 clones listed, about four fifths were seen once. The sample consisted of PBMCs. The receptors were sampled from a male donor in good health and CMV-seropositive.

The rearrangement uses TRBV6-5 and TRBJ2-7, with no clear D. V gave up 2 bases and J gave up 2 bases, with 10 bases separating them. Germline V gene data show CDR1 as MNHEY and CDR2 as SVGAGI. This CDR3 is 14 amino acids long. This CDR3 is CASSYHTTPYEQYF. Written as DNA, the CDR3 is TGTGCCAGCAGTTACCATACTACTCCCTACGAGCAGTACTTC.

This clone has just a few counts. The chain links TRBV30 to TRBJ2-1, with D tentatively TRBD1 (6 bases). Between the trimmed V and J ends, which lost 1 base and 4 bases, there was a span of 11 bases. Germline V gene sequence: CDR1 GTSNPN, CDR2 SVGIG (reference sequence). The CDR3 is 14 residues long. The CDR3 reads CAWSGKRGYNEQFF. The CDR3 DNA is TGTGCCTGGAGTGGAAAGAGGGGGTACAATGAGCAGTTCTTC.

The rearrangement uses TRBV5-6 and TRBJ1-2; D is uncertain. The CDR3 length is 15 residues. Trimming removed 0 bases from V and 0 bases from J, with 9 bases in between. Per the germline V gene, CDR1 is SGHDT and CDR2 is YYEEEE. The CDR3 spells CASSLVGRANYGYTF. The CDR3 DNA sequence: TGTGCCAGCAGCTTGGTGGGGAGAGCTAACTATGGCTACACCTTC.

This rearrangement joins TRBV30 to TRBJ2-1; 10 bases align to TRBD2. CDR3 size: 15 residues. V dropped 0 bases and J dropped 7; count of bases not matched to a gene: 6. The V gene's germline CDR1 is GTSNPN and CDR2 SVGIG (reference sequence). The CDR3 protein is CAWSVRLAGVNEQFF. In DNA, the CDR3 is TGTGCCTGGAGTGTACGTCTAGCGGGGGTTAATGAGCAGTTCTTC.

The DNA for the CDR3 is TGCGCCAGCAGCTTACTCCCCGGGAGCAATCAGCCCCAGCATTTT. Translated, it gives CASSLLPGSNQPQHF. The gene calls are TRBV5-1 and TRBJ1-5, with unresolved D. The germline gives CDR1 SGHRS, CDR2 YFSETQ. V was shortened by 2 bases and J by 1 base, with 10 bases between the two germline ends. This CDR3 region has 15 residues.

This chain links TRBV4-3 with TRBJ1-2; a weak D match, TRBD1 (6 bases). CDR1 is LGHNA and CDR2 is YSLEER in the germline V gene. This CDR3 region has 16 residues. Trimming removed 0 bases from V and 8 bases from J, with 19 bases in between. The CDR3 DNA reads TGCGCCAGCAGCCAAGATGCTGGGGGCCTATCGGGGGGCTACACCTTC. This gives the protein CASSQDAGGLSGGYTF.

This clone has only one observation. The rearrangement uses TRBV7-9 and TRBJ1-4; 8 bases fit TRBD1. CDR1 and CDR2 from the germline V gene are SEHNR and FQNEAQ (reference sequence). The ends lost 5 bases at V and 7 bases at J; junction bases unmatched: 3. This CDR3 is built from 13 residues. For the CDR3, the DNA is TGTGCCAGCAGCCGGGACAGGTTTGAAAAACTGTTTTTT. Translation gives CASSRDRFEKLFF.

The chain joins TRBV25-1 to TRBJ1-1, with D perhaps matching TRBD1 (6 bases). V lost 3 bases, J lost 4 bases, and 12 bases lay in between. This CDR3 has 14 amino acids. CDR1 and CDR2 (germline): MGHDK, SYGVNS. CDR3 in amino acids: CASSDTRGGTEAFF. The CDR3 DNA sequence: TGTGCCAGCAGTGATACCAGAGGGGGCACTGAAGCTTTCTTT.

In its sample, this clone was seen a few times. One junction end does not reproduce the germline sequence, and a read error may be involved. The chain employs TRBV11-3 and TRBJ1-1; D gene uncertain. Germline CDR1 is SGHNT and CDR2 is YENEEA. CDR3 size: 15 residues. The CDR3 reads CASSLDLAGSTEAFF. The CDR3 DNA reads TGTGCCAGCAGCTTAGATCTAGCAGGATCCACTGAGGCTTTCTTT.

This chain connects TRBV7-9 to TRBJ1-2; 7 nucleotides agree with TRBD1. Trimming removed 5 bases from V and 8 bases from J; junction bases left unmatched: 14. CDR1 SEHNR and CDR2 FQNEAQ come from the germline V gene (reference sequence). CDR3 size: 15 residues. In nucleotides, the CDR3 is TGTGCCAGCAGCACCCGACAGGGCGACCCAGGAGGCTACACCTTC. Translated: CASSTRQGDPGGYTF.